The 26 T cell receptor beta chains reported below all come from one sample, sequenced in a study of T-cell reconstitution after alpha-beta-depleted transplantation in children. Preparation of the TCRbeta library used unique molecular identifiers. TCRdb fed the PCR reads into MiXCR, producing one record per CDR3 protein. The repertoire has hundreds of thousands of distinct CDR3 sequences, approximately 11% of them found once; the top ten carry under 30%. The sample here was PBMCs, taken before TCRalphabeta/CD19-depleted stem cell transplant. The receptor source for this set is a child younger than two with acute myeloid leukemia, due to receive a stem cell transplant.

This clonotype was detected ten times or more. CDR3 loop: CASSGRGAENIQYF. The CDR3 region has the DNA TGTGCCAGCAGCGGACGGGGGGCGGAAAACATTCAGTACTTC. The chain uses TRBV9 and TRBJ2-4; perhaps TRBD2 as D (7 bases). Germline V gene sequence: CDR1 SGDLS, CDR2 YYNGEE. The V and J ends lost 3 bases and 5 bases respectively, with 12 bases between them. The CDR3 contains 14 residues.

This clonotype was seen ten or more times. The chain carries TRBV20-1 and TRBJ2-2; 8 positions agree with TRBD1. Trimming cost V 0 bases and J 5 bases; bases outside gene matches: 5. The CDR3 loop spans 15 amino acids. Per the germline V gene, CDR1 is DFQATT and CDR2 is SNEGSKA (reference sequence). The CDR3 loop reads CSARDPNRGTGELFF. The CDR3 DNA follows: TGCAGTGCTAGAGATCCGAACAGGGGGACCGGGGAGCTGTTTTTT.

At least ten counts were recorded for this clonotype. This chain uses TRBV7-9 with TRBJ2-1, with 7 bases identical to TRBD2. CDR1 and CDR2 from the germline V gene are SEHNR and FQNEAQ (reference sequence). The CDR3 extends over 14 amino acids. The ends lost 1 base at V and 8 bases at J; junction bases unmatched: 5. The chain's CDR3 is CASSLGLAVDEQFF. The CDR3 DNA is TGTGCCAGCAGCTTAGGGCTAGCGGTGGATGAGCAGTTCTTC.

This clonotype was picked up a small number of times. The chain has TRBV29-1 and TRBJ1-1, with D uncertain. The length of the CDR3 is 8 residues. Germline values: CDR1 SQVTM, CDR2 ANQGSEA. DNA for the CDR3: TGCCCCGGGGTTGAAGCTTTCTTT. This sequence encodes CPGVEAFF.

This clonotype was counted ten times or more. The chain is built from TRBV7-2 and TRBJ2-1; D gene unclear. The CDR3 has 17 amino acids. The V gene's germline CDR1 is SGHTA and CDR2 FQGNSA. The germline V and J ends were trimmed by 5 bases and 5 bases, with 22 bases remaining between them. The CDR3 DNA follows: TGTGCCAGCAGCCCCCCCCCTGGGTCCAAAGGACACAATGAGCAGTTCTTC. Amino acids: CASSPPPGSKGHNEQFF.

This clonotype showed up many times. The chain is built from TRBV5-1 and TRBJ1-1; possible D gene TRBD1, 5 bases. V was trimmed by 2 bases and J by 3 bases, leaving 8 bases between them. Per the germline V gene, CDR1 is SGHRS and CDR2 is YFSETQ. The CDR3 loop spans 13 amino acids. The CDR3 is CASSFRVDTEAFF. As DNA, the CDR3 is TGCGCCAGCAGCTTCAGGGTTGACACTGAAGCTTTCTTT.

The rearrangement joins TRBV20-1 to TRBJ2-7; 8 nucleotides line up with TRBD1. Germline loops: CDR1 DFQATT, CDR2 SNEGSKA (reference sequence). The CDR3 extends over 15 amino acids. This CDR3 is CFWGGAGGRSYEQYF. The DNA for the CDR3 is TGCTTCTGGGGCGGGGCAGGGGGCCGCTCCTACGAGCAGTACTTC.

This clonotype has at least ten counts. The genes are TRBV18 and TRBJ2-7, with D unresolved. CDR1 and CDR2 from the germline V gene are KGHSH and LQKENI. The CDR3 covers 14 residues. Trimming stripped 0 bases from V and 1 base from J, with 7 bases between. The CDR3 region has the DNA TGTGCCAGCTCACCACCGTCAGTATCCTACGAGCAGTACTTC. This codes for CASSPPSVSYEQYF.

At least ten counts were recorded for this clonotype. The chain joins TRBV20-1 to TRBJ2-1; either TRBD1 or TRBD2 may fit D (6 bases each). Germline V lookup: CDR1 DFQATT, CDR2 SNEGSKA (reference sequence). V lost 0 bases and J lost 7, with 19 bases in between. The CDR3 contains 16 residues. CDR3 coding DNA: TGCAGTGCTAGAGATCCCCCCTCGACAGGAGGGAATGAGCAGTTCTTC. It specifies CSARDPPSTGGNEQFF.

This clonotype was seen repeatedly, ten times or more. The chain recombines TRBV28 with TRBJ1-1; 7 nucleotides align to TRBD1. The CDR3 runs 14 residues. Trimming cost V 5 bases and J 6 bases; bases outside gene matches: 9. CDR1 is MDHEN, CDR2 SYDVKM, per germline. This CDR3 reads CASSTLGTDPEAFF. The CDR3, as DNA: TGTGCCAGCAGTACCCTTGGGACAGACCCTGAAGCTTTCTTT.

In this sample, this clonotype turned up a few times. The chain employs TRBV4-2 and TRBJ2-4; 10 bases line up with TRBD1. V trimming: 5 bases; J trimming: 3 bases; junction bases outside the gene matches: 7. The length of the CDR3 is 16 residues. Germline V gene lookup returns CDR1 LGHNA and CDR2 YNFKEQ. The CDR3 DNA follows: TGTGCCAGCAGCGCCTGGACAGGGGGAGGCAAAAACATTCAGTACTTC. Translated: CASSAWTGGGKNIQYF.

Ten or more counts support this clonotype. V and J are TRBV5-1 and TRBJ2-7; TRBD2 matches at 8 bases. Looked up from germline, CDR1 is SGHRS and CDR2 is YFSETQ. The trim removed 10 bases at V and 2 bases at J, leaving 11 bases unmatched. The CDR3 is 14 residues long. CDR3 in amino acids: CASSRPSGPYEQYF. CDR3 in DNA: TGCGCCTCCAGCAGGCCTAGCGGGCCCTACGAGCAGTACTTC.

This clonotype was picked up many times. The V call is TRBV3-1, the J call TRBJ1-6; TRBD1 is a possible D gene (6 bases). Germline-derived CDR1 and CDR2 are LGHDT and YNNKEL (reference sequence). The CDR3 length is 16 residues. Trimming cost V 4 bases and J 0 bases, with 10 bases left between them. CDR3 DNA sequence: TGTGCCAGCAGCCGTGGGACAAGCTCCTATAATTCACCCCTCCACTTT. Amino acids: CASSRGTSSYNSPLHF. The variable domain in full, completed from reference TRBV3-1 and TRBJ1-6, reads DTAVSQTPKYLVTQMGNDKSIKCEQNLGHDTMYWYKQDSKKFLKIMFSYNNKELIINETVPNRFSPKSPDKAHLNLHINSLELGDSAVYFCASSRGTSSYNSPLHFGNGTRLTVT.

Ten or more counts support this clonotype. The CDR3 nucleotides are TGTGCTAGTGGTTTGGGGGGGAACACTGAAGCTTTCTTT. It yields the protein CASGLGGNTEAFF. The rearrangement joins TRBV12-5 to TRBJ1-1; D is ambiguous. V was pared by 1 base and J by 1 base, with 4 bases between. CDR1 is LGHNT and CDR2 is FRNRAP in the germline V gene. The CDR3 contains 13 residues.

The rearrangement links TRBV2 to TRBJ1-2; D unclear. The CDR3 length is 12 residues. Trimming took 9 bases from V and 7 from J, leaving 15 bases between them. CDR1 is SNHLY and CDR2 is FYNNEI in the germline V gene. The CDR3 loop is CASGPVFGGYTF. CDR3 DNA sequence: TGTGCCAGTGGGCCAGTTTTCGGTGGCTACACCTTC.

In its sample, this clonotype was seen many times. The J gene is TRBJ1-4, the V gene TRBV21-1; TRBD1 is the table's D call and was not checked against the DNA. TRBV21-1 is marked as a pseudogene. The CDR3 runs to 16 residues. CDR3 sequence reads: CASLPTEDATNEKLFF. The CDR3 DNA sequence: TGTGCCAGCCTACCGACAGAAGACGCAACTAATGAAAAACTGTTTTTT.

There are many counts of this clonotype. The chain recombines TRBV7-9 with TRBJ2-1, with a tentative D call TRBD2 (5 bases). The CDR3 has 19 residues. CDR1 and CDR2 (germline): SEHNR, FQNEAQ (reference sequence). Trimming stripped 7 bases from V and 0 bases from J, with 25 bases between. The CDR3 protein is CASITSANGLGSSYNEQFF. For the CDR3, the DNA is TGTGCCAGCATAACGAGTGCAAATGGGCTTGGGAGCTCCTACAATGAGCAGTTCTTC.

CDR3 sequence reads: CASSLWGDRSYNEQFF. CDR3 DNA sequence: TGTGCCAGCAGCTTATGGGGGGACCGATCCTACAATGAGCAGTTCTTC. J is TRBJ2-1 and V is TRBV7-2, with D perhaps TRBD2 (6 bases). V was pared by 2 bases and J by 1 base, with 12 bases between. The CDR3 loop spans 16 amino acids. Germline CDR1 is SGHTA and CDR2 is FQGNSA.

This clonotype was counted ten times or more. The J gene is TRBJ2-3, the V gene TRBV15; TRBD1 aligns across 11 bases. J was trimmed by 3 bases and V by 0 bases; bases with no gene match: 5. Germline V gives CDR1 LNHNV, CDR2 YYDKDF (reference sequence). The CDR3 has 17 residues. As DNA, the CDR3 is TGTGCCACCAGCAGAGATCTCAGGGACAGGGGGACAGATACGCAGTATTTT. Translated, it gives CATSRDLRDRGTDTQYF. Using reference TRBV15 and TRBJ2-3 for the parts outside the CDR3, the full variable domain is DAMVIQNPRYQVTQFGKPVTLSCSQTLNHNVMYWYQQKSSQAPKLLFHYYDKDFNNEADTPDNFQSRRPNTSFCFLDIRSPGLGDTAMYLCATSRDLRDRGTDTQYFGPGTRLTVL.

This clonotype was observed many times. The rearrangement joins TRBV11-2 to TRBJ1-5, with D unclear. The CDR3 spans 15 residues. Germline CDR1 SGHAT, CDR2 FQNNGV. Trimming took off 3 bases at V and 6 bases at J, with 15 bases between the two ends. The CDR3 DNA sequence: TGTGCCAGCAGCTTGTTCTCGGGCCTCGGTCAGCCCCAGCATTTT. Protein: CASSLFSGLGQPQHF.

This clonotype occurred many times. This chain joins TRBV2 and TRBJ1-6; 10 nucleotides match TRBD1. Germline CDR1 reads SNHLY; CDR2 reads FYNNEI. V lost 11 bases, J lost 9 bases, and 10 bases stayed unmatched. This CDR3 is 14 amino acids long. DNA for the CDR3: TGTGCCGGCTCACCGACAGGGGGCTCTTCACCCCTCCACTTT. Translation gives CAGSPTGGSSPLHF. The entire variable domain, with the rest obtained from reference TRBV2 and TRBJ1-6, is as follows: EPEVTQTPSHQVTQMGQEVILRCVPISNHLYFYWYRQILGQKVEFLVSFYNNEISEKSEIFDDQFSVERPDGSNFTLKIRSTKLEDSAMYFCAGSPTGGSSPLHFGNGTRLTVT.

This clonotype showed up many times. The chain recombines TRBV28 with TRBJ1-2; D ambiguous. The V gene lost 3 bases and the J gene lost 1 base, with 9 bases spanning the gap. Germline V gene sequence: CDR1 MDHEN, CDR2 SYDVKM. The CDR3 spans 14 residues. The CDR3 region is CASSFRLFNYGYTF. In DNA form, the CDR3 reads TGTGCCAGCAGTTTTAGACTGTTTAACTATGGCTACACCTTC.

This clonotype was seen at least ten times. The V call is TRBV5-1, the J call TRBJ2-7, with TRBD2 matching over 9 bases. CDR1 and CDR2 from the germline V gene are SGHRS and YFSETQ. This CDR3 has 16 residues. The V and J ends lost 4 bases and 4 bases, in that order; junction bases with no gene match: 12. CDR3 protein: CASSTDPGLASYEQYF. The CDR3 DNA sequence: TGCGCCAGCAGCACCGACCCGGGACTAGCTAGTTACGAGCAGTACTTC.

This clonotype was seen at least ten times. The rearrangement joins TRBV5-1 to TRBJ2-5; D possibly corresponds to TRBD2 (7 bases). The CDR3 extends over 14 amino acids. Per germline, CDR1 SGHRS and CDR2 YFSETQ. Between the trimmed V and J ends, which lost 3 bases and 5 bases, there was a span of 14 bases. CDR3 sequence (DNA): TGCGCCAGCAGCTCGGGCGGGGGCGAGGAGACCCAGTACTTC. Residues: CASSSGGGEETQYF.

This clonotype was counted at least ten times. The chain recombines TRBV29-1 with TRBJ1-2; no firm D call. The CDR3 totals 14 residues. Between the trimmed V and J ends, which lost 6 bases and 2 bases, there was a span of 16 bases. Germline CDR1 SQVTM, CDR2 ANQGSEA. The CDR3 sequence: CSVGYSTFNYGYTF. The CDR3 DNA reads as TGCAGCGTAGGGTACAGCACATTCAACTATGGCTACACCTTC.

The chain employs TRBV12-3 or TRBV12-4 and TRBJ2-1; the match to TRBD2 covers 12 bases. Trimming cost V 4 bases and J 1 base; bases outside gene matches: 5. This CDR3 comprises 17 residues. The CDR3 coding sequence is TGTGCCAGCAGTTCCGGGACTAGCGGGCGGTCCTACAATGAGCAGTTCTTC. Its protein product is CASSSGTSGRSYNEQFF.